This is a list of T cell receptor beta chains from one sample in a study of long-term antiretroviral therapy in people with HIV. Produced via immunoSEQ multiplex PCR; TCRdb's table is partial and in-frame only. The repertoire includes some 14,000 clones, around 80% of them detected once, and roughly 7.2% sits in the top ten. The input for sequencing was unsorted PBMCs, taken 0.4 years after starting antiretroviral therapy. Source of these receptors: a young man with HIV. The CDR3 runs from the conserved cysteine through the conserved F or W. The D gene is left open where the match is weak. Rows give clone size only sometimes, using once, few, many, or a class for an expanded clone.

>.|TRBJ2-3|TRBV5-1|.
TGCGCCAGCAGCTTGGGGCAGGGTGTAGATACGCAGTATTTT
CASSLGQGVDTQYF
>once|TRBJ1-1|TRBV5-1|TRBD1
TGCGCCAGCAACGCTAACCCGGGACAGCACACTGAAGCTTTCTTT
CASNANPGQHTEAFF
>once|TRBJ2-1|TRBV10-2|.
TGCGCCAGCAGTGACCAAGGGACCTACATCCTCAACAATGAGCAGTTCTTC
CASSDQGTYILNNEQFF
>.|TRBJ2-3|TRBV5-1|.
TGCGCCAGCAGTTCTGGGGGGCTCACAGATACGCAGTATTTT
CASSSGGLTDTQYF
>.|TRBJ2-3|TRBV9|.
TGTGCCAGCAGCGTAGAAGGCAGGCGGAGGGGTACCACAGATACGCAGTATTTT
CASSVEGRRRGTTDTQYF
>.|TRBJ2-5|TRBV5-1|.
TGCGCCAGCAGCTCCCCAGGGAGCCAAGAGACCCAGTACTTC
CASSSPGSQETQYF
>.|TRBJ2-1|TRBV18|TRBD2
TGTGCCAGCTCACAGACTAGCGGGGGAACGGCCTACAATGAGCAGTTCTTC
CASSQTSGGTAYNEQFF
>.|TRBJ1-1|TRBV5-1|.
TGCGCCAGCAGCTTGGCCAGCATGAACACTGAAGCTTTCTTT
CASSLASMNTEAFF
>.|TRBJ1-5|TRBV15|TRBD1
TGTGCCACCAGCAGCGGACAGGGGAAGAATCAGCCCCAGCATTTT
CATSSGQGKNQPQHF
>.|TRBJ2-1|TRBV4-3|TRBD1
TGCGCCAGCAGCCAAGATTTGAGACAGGGGGCTTACAATGAGCAGTTCTTC
CASSQDLRQGAYNEQFF
>few|TRBJ2-1|TRBV4-1|.
TGCGCCAGCAGCCAAGGGTGGGGGGGGCACTCCTACAATGAGCAGTTCTTC
CASSQGWGGHSYNEQFF
>.|TRBJ2-7|TRBV5-4|TRBD1
TGTGCCAGCAGCGGGGGGACAGGGGGTATCTACGAGCAGTACTTC
CASSGGTGGIYEQYF
>.|TRBJ1-2|TRBV5-6|.
TGTGCCAGCAGCTATGTTGAGGGTCGAGATATTTATGGCTACACCTTC
CASSYVEGRDIYGYTF
>.|TRBJ2-7|TRBV27|.
TGTGCCAGCAGTGCCGGGTTGGGGGGCTACGAGCAGTACTTC
CASSAGLGGYEQYF
>.|TRBJ2-1|TRBV30|TRBD2
TGCGCTGCCCCGGGACTAGCGGGTGGTAGTGAGCAGTTCTTC
CAAPGLAGGSEQFF
>few|TRBJ1-3|TRBV9|.
TGTGCCAGCAGCGTAGAAGCAGGGGTAGGAAACACCATATATTTT
CASSVEAGVGNTIYF